A selection of T cell receptor beta chains follows, all from one sample in a study of sequential checkpoint blockade in melanoma. Measured with immunoSEQ multiplex PCR; TCRdb has only the in-frame clones, and not every one. The profile shows about 8,400 clones, about 92% of them singletons. Sequencing was performed on CD8+ T cells sorted from blood (inferred from file names), taken from a patient given nivolumab and ipilimumab in sequence. The receptors derive from a human donor with melanoma. Each CDR3 is given with its conserved first and last residue.

j_call	v_call	cdr3_length	cdr3_aa
TRBJ2-7	TRBV7-9	14	CASSQDRAPYEQYF
TRBJ2-1	TRBV5-1	14	CASSQGQSYNEQFF
TRBJ2-7	TRBV4-1	13	CASSQESPMRQYF
TRBJ2-1	TRBV19	15	CASEPTGQGYNEQFF
TRBJ2-2	TRBV9	15	CASSVAGSGAGELFF
TRBJ2-7	TRBV9	15	CASSVATSGTYEQYF
TRBJ2-6	TRBV27	15	CASSFGLSGANVLTF
TRBJ1-2	TRBV4-1	13	CASSQETVYGYTF
TRBJ2-7	TRBV2	15	CASSESLGRGYEQYF
TRBJ2-7	TRBV7-8	13	CASSLDSLNEQYF
TRBJ1-1	TRBV4-1	13	CASSLTVNTEAFF
TRBJ2-7	TRBV7-9	16	CASSDSGTSVSYEQYF
TRBJ2-7	TRBV7-9	15	CASSLVGTPSYEQYF
TRBJ1-2	TRBV9	16	CASSPYGGPGNYGYTF
TRBJ1-1	TRBV2	15	CASKRGTGSNTEAFF
TRBJ2-7	TRBV7-9	14	CASSLPGQSYEQYF
TRBJ2-3	TRBV6-6	16	CASPPASGAVGDTQYF
TRBJ2-1	TRBV28	15	CASSFLAGGRGEQFF
TRBJ1-2	TRBV5-8	16	CASSLVGQGLREGYTF
TRBJ1-1	TRBV6-6	15	CASSLAGSSNTEAFF
TRBJ1-1	TRBV5-4	15	CASSLGAPLNTEAFF
TRBJ2-7	TRBV30	11	CAWAVGYEQYF
TRBJ2-7	TRBV11-2	14	CASSTTGQVYEQYF
TRBJ1-1	TRBV11-3	17	CASSGFRDRGLGTEAFF
TRBJ2-7	TRBV16	14	CASSPGEGVYEQYF
TRBJ1-2	TRBV4-1	14	CASNAVQGAGGYTF
TRBJ1-4	TRBV15	13	CATRVTGDEKLFF
TRBJ1-2	TRBV9	12	CASSFDSGGYTF
TRBJ1-4	TRBV7-6	16	CASSLALGQENEKLFF
TRBJ1-3	TRBV5-8	15	CASSLYAGAGNTIYF